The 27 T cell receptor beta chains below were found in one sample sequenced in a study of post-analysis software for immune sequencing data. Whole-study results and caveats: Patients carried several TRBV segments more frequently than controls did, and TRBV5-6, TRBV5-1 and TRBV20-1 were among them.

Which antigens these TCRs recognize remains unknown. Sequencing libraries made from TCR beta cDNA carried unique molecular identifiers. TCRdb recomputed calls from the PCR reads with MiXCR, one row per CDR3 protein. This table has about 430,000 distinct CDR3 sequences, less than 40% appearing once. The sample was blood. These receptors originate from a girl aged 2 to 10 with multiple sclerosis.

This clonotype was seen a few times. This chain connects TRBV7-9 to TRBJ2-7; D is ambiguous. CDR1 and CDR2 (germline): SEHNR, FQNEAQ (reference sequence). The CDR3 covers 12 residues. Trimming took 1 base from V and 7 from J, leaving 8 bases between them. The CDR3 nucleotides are TGTGCCAGCAGCTTAGGCGGTAGGGAGCAGTACTTC. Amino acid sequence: CASSLGGREQYF.

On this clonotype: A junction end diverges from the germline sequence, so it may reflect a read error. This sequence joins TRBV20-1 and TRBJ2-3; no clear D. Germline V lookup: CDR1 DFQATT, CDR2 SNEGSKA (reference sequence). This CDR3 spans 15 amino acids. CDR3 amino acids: CSAEGETSITHTQYF. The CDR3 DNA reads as TGCAGTGCCGAAGGTGAGACTTCGATCACACATACGCAGTATTTT.

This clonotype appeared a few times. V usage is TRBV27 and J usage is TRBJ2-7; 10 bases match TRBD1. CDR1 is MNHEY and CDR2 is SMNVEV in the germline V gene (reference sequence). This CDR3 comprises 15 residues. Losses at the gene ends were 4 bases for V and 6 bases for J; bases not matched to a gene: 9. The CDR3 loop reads CASSSWTGGLFEQYF. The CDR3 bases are TGTGCCAGCAGTTCTTGGACAGGGGGTCTCTTCGAGCAGTACTTC.

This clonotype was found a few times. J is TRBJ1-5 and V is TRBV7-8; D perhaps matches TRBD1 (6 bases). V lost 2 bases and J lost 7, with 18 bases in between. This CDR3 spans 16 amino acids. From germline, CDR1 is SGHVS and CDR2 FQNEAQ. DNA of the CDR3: TGTGCCAGCAGCTTATTTGTCCGGGGGCGGAACCAGCCCCAGCATTTT. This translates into CASSLFVRGRNQPQHF.

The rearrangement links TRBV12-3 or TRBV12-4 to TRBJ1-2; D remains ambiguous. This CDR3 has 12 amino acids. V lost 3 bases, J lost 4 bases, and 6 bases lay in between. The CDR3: CASSFGCYGYTF. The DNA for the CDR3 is TGTGCCAGCAGTTTCGGGTGCTATGGCTACACCTTC.

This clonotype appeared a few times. The chain's CDR3 is CASSSGQGVPYGYTF. In DNA form, the CDR3 reads TGTGCCAGCAGCTCCGGACAGGGGGTGCCCTATGGCTACACCTTC. This chain connects TRBV7-9 to TRBJ1-2; the match to TRBD1 covers 10 bases. CDR1 is SEHNR and CDR2 is FQNEAQ in the germline V gene (reference sequence). V lost 4 bases and J lost 4; bases outside the gene matches: 6. The CDR3 covers 15 residues.

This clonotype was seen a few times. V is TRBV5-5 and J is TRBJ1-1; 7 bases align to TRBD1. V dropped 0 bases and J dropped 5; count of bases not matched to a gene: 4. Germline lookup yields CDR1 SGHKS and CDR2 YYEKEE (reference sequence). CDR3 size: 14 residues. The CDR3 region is CASSLDRGTTEAFF. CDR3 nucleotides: TGTGCCAGCAGCTTGGACAGGGGAACGACTGAAGCTTTCTTT.

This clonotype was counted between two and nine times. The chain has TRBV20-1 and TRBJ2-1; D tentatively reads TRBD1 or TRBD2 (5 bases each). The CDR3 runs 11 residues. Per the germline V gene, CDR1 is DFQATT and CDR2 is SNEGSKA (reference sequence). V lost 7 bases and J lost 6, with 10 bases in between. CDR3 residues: CSVEGLNEQFF. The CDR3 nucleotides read TGCAGTGTAGAGGGGCTCAATGAGCAGTTCTTC.

The CDR3 reads CATSRPKGGGCTEAFF. CDR3 sequence (DNA): TGTGCCACCAGCAGACCCAAGGGGGGGGGATGCACTGAAGCTTTCTTT. The chain is built from TRBV15 and TRBJ1-1, with D perhaps matching TRBD1 (6 bases). Per germline, CDR1 LNHNV and CDR2 YYDKDF (reference sequence). Between the trimmed V and J ends, which lost 2 bases and 4 bases, there was a span of 17 bases. The CDR3 extends over 16 amino acids.

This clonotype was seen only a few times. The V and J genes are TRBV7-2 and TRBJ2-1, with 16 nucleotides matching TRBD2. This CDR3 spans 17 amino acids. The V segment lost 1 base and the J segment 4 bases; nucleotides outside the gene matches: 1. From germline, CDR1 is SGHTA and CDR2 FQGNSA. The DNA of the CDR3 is TGTGCCAGCAGCTTAGGGGGACTAGCGGGAGGGTACAATGAGCAGTTCTTC. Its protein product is CASSLGGLAGGYNEQFF.

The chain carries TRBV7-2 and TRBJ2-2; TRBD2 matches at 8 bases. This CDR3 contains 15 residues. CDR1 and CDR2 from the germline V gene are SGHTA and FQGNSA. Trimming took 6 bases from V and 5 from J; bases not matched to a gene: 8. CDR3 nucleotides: TGTGCCAGCAGTCATAGCGGGAAGTATACCGGGGAGCTGTTTTTT. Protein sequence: CASSHSGKYTGELFF.

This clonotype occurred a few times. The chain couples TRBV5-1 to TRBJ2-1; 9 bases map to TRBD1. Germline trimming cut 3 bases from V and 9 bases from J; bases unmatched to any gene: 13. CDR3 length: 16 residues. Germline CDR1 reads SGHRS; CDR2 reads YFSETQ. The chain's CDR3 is CASSYFTGTGIGEQFF. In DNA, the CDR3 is TGCGCCAGCAGCTATTTTACCGGGACAGGGATCGGTGAGCAGTTCTTC.

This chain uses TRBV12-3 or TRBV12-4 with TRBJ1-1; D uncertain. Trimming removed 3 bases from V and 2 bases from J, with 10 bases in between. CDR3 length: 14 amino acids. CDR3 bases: TGTGCCAGCAGTTTGGGCAGGACCAACACTGAAGCTTTCTTT. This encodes CASSLGRTNTEAFF.

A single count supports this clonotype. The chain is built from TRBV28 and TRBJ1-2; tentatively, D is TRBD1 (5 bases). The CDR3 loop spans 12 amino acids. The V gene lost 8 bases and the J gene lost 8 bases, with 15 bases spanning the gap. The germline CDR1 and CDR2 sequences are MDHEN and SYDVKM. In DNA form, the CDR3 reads TGTGCCAGCGGGGACGGGTTGAGGGGCTACACCTTC. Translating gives CASGDGLRGYTF.

The CDR3 protein is CSGAPAPDVDTQYF. Here the CDR3 DNA reads TGCAGTGGTGCCCCGGCCCCAGACGTAGATACGCAGTATTTT. The rearrangement links TRBV20-1 to TRBJ2-3, with D unclear. V gave up 7 bases and J gave up 5 bases, with 19 bases separating them. CDR1 DFQATT and CDR2 SNEGSKA come from the germline V gene (reference sequence). CDR3 length equals 14 residues.

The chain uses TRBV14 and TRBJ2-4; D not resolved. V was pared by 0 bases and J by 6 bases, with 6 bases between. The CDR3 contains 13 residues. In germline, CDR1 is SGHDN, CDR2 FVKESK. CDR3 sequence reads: CASSQDLRNIQYF. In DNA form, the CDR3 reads TGTGCCAGCAGCCAAGATCTCCGAAACATTCAGTACTTC. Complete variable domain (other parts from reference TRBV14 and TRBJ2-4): EAGVTQFPSHSVIEKGQTVTLRCDPISGHDNLYWYRRVMGKEIKFLLHFVKESKQDESGMPNNRFLAERTGGTYSTLKVQPAELEDSGVYFCASSQDLRNIQYFGAGTRLSVL.

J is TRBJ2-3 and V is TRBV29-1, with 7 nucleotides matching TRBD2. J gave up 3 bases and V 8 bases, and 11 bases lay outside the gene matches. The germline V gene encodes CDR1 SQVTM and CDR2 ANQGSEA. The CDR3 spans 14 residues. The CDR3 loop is CSSTAGEETDTQYF. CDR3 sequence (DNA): TGCAGCTCTACGGCGGGAGAAGAAACAGATACGCAGTATTTT.

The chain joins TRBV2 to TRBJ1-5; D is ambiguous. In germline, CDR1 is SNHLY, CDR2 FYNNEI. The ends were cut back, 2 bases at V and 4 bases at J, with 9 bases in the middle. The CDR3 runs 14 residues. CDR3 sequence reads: CASSELEENQPQHF. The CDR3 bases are TGTGCCAGCAGTGAACTCGAAGAGAATCAGCCCCAGCATTTT. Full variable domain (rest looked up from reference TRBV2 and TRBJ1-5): EPEVTQTPSHQVTQMGQEVILRCVPISNHLYFYWYRQILGQKVEFLVSFYNNEISEKSEIFDDQFSVERPDGSNFTLKIRSTKLEDSAMYFCASSELEENQPQHFGDGTRLSIL.

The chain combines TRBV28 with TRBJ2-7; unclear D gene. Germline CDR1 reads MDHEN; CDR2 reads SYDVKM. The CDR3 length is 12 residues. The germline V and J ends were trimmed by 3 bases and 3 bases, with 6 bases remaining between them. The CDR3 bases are TGTGCCAGCAGTTTCCGTTACTACGAGCAGTACTTC. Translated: CASSFRYYEQYF. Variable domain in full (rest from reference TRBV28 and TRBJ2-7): DVKVTQSSRYLVKRTGEKVFLECVQDMDHENMFWYRQDPGLGLRLIYFSYDVKMKEKGDIPEGYSVSREKKERFSLILESASTNQTSMYLCASSFRYYEQYFGPGTRLTVT.

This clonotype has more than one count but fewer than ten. The DNA of the CDR3 is TGTGCCAGCAGACACCAAGAGACCCAGTACTTC. Encoded protein: CASRHQETQYF. This sequence joins TRBV3-1 and TRBJ2-5; D is unclear. Trimming cost V 6 bases and J 0 bases, with 2 bases left between them. CDR3 length equals 11 residues. The V gene's germline CDR1 is LGHDT and CDR2 YNNKEL (reference sequence).

CDR3 in amino acids: CASSTGLATEAFF. CDR3 nucleotide sequence: TGTGCCAGCAGTACAGGACTGGCCACTGAAGCTTTCTTT. The V and J genes are TRBV27 and TRBJ1-1; D might be TRBD1 (5 bases). The germline V gene has CDR1 MNHEY and CDR2 SMNVEV (reference sequence). The CDR3 has 13 amino acids. V was clipped by 5 bases and J by 4 bases, with 11 bases between them.

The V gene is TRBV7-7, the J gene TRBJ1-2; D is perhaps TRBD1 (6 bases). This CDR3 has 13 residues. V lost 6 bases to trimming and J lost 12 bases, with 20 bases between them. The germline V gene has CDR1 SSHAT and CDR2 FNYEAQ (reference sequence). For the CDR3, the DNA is TGTGCCAGCAGTGACACAGGGCCTTGGGGCCACACCTTC. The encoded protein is CASSDTGPWGHTF.

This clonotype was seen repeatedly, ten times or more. This CDR3 is CSVDPGGHEQYF. The CDR3 DNA sequence: TGCAGCGTTGATCCCGGGGGCCACGAGCAGTACTTC. V is TRBV29-1 and J is TRBJ2-7; possibly TRBD1 or TRBD2 for D (6 bases each). In germline, CDR1 is SQVTM, CDR2 ANQGSEA. The CDR3 has 12 residues. Trimming removed 3 bases from V and 5 bases from J, with 11 bases in between.

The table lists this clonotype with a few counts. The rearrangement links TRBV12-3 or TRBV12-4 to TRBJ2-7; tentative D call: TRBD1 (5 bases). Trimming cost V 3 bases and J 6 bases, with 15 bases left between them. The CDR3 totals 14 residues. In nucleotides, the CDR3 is TGTGCCAGCAGTTTCGAAGAACGCAGGGTCGAGCAGTACTTC. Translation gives CASSFEERRVEQYF.

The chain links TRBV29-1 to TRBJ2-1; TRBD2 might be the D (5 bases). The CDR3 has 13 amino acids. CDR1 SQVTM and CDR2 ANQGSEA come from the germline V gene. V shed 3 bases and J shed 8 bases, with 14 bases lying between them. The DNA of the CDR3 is TGCAGCGTTGAGAGGGAGCCCACGGATGAGCAGTTCTTC. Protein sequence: CSVEREPTDEQFF.

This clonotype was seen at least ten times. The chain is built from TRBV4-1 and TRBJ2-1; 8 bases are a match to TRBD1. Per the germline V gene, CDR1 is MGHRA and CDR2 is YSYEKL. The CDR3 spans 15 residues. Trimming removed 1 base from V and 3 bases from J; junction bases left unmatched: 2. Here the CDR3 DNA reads TGCGCCAGCAGCCAAGCAACAGGGGGCTACAATGAGCAGTTCTTC. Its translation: CASSQATGGYNEQFF.

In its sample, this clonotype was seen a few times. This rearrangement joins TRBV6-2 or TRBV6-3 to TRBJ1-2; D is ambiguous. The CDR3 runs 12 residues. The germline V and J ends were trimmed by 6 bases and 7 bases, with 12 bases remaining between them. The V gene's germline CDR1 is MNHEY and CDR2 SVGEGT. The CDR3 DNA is TGTGCCAGCAGCCGGAGAGGTCTTGGCTACACCTTC. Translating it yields CASSRRGLGYTF.